Given below is one TCR beta chain in context. The specificity of this receptor is unknown. No base qualities exist here, and no much larger clone lies one base off it. Based on the germline V gene, the CDR1 and CDR2 sequences are MNHNS and SASEGT. A distance of 4 bases separates the germline ends of V and J, which lose 0 bases and 7 bases respectively. The CDR3 runs 13 amino acids, cysteine and phenylalanine included. Only the CDR3 DNA is retained, 39 bases long and in frame from the first base. Library generation was performed with the immunoSEQ multiplex PCR assay. A mixture of 60 forward primers for TCR Vbeta segments and 13 reverse primers for TCR Jbeta segments was used in the multiplex PCR. Amplification of the CDR3 region of rearranged TCR beta genes was performed with a multiplex PCR assay on genomic DNA. The Illumina HiSeq System was used to sequence the amplified TCR beta libraries as 87-base-pair reads. The paper's data handling went like this. A later analysis counted some 80 million unique TCR beta chains across the 650 to 800 repertoires, and some 11 million of these chains were shared by at least two donors. Raw reads were error-corrected and collapsed into unique sequences with a nearest-neighbor algorithm that merged closely related sequences to remove PCR and sequencing errors. To assign V, D and J gene segments, CDR3 sequences were aligned to IMGT reference sequences. Each retained sequence needed at least a six-nucleotide match to both a V gene segment and a J gene segment. A rearrangement counted as productive if the CDR3 had no stop codons and remained in frame with V and J, and every other rearrangement counted as non-productive. Following IMGT convention, CDR3 was defined as the stretch from the second conserved V-encoded cysteine up to the conserved J-encoded phenylalanine. In an earlier analysis of roughly 580 of the donors, sequences lacking an unambiguous match to a single V gene segment were excluded. An earlier analysis of 587 of the donors classified V segments as functional when productive rearrangements were above 56.7% and as segregating when the standard deviation between donors was above 5%. A statistical classification framework was developed to diagnose cytomegalovirus status using the catalog of TCR beta chain sequences. V and J gene assignment, in a later analysis, came from comparing TCR nucleotide sequences with IMGT/GENE-DB human TR gene sequences. Using the TCRdist pipeline, a later analysis assigned CDR3 sequences along with most-parsimonious VDJ recombination scenarios. In a later analysis, each TCR beta chain was defined by its CDR3 amino acid sequence together with its V-gene family, and reads lacking a unique V-gene family were excluded. As a way to deal with suspected cross-contamination and a sequencing artifact, a later analysis dropped hundreds of nucleotide sequences that were highly shared and had low generation probability. A later analysis calculated a clonal expansion index for each public chain from normalized within-repertoire ranks of inferred template counts. A later analysis computed generation probabilities with a VDJ recombination model fitted to out-of-frame rearrangements, and checked the results against IGoR. In a later analysis, TCR-TCR, TCR-HLA and TCR-CMV co-occurrence was scored with hypergeometric tests, and a repertoire-size bias correction was applied to TCR pairs. In a later analysis, false discovery rates were estimated by permuting HLA or CMV assignments 20 times. In a later analysis, co-occurring TCRs were grouped using DBSCAN, with TCRdist sequence similarity added in when clustering inside HLA-allele-positive subsets. Repertoires with fewer than 30,000 or more than 120,000 public chains, plus five repertoires with anomalous nucleotide sharing, were excluded from co-occurrence clustering. TCRdb took this table from immuneACCESS and kept in-frame rearrangements with V and J called. Such tables lack part of the clones; where checked against another copy, unresolved V genes explain under half of the gap, and the rest is unexplained. The V and J calls and clone size come from that table; D and trimming were worked out from the DNA. The sample data list around 150,000 clones, and approximately 78% of these were observed just once. The leading ten clones occupy around 0.91% of the sample.

This sample is part of a study of cytomegalovirus exposure and HLA in healthy donors (dated by TCRdb to the late 2010s). For the wider study: According to an earlier analysis of 587 of the donors, 150 million to 200 million T cells yielded roughly 110 million unique TCR beta sequences and roughly 280 Gb of sequence data. The number of donors typed differed by locus, with 629-630 for A, B, C, DRB1 and DQB1, over 500 for DQA1, over 600 for DPA1, and around 450 for DPB1. Among about 400 genotyped donors of the cohort, an average of approximately 240,000 unique TCR beta nucleotide sequences was sequenced per donor, of which roughly 17% were non-productive. The study profiled the T cell repertoires of under 850 subjects by immunosequencing and related them to cytomegalovirus serostatus. To predict cytomegalovirus infection status, the study brought together high-throughput TCR immunosequencing, statistical association of individual TCRs with disease status, and machine learning. A later analysis re-examined previously published TCR beta repertoires from just over 650 donors and added high-resolution HLA genotyping to investigate patterns of TCR occurrence. All discovery cohort repertoires had been generated on a single sequencing platform. HLA typing included class I and class II loci at four-digit resolution. Of the roughly 400 genotyped donors, roughly 80% were placed in the genetic ancestry cluster associated with self-reported Caucasian donors. About 300 gigabases of sequencing data and some 85 million unique TCR sequences were included in an early release covering 550 to 650 HLA-typed donors. Four or five DR-DQ haplotypes were handled as single units for association and clustering because linkage in the cohort was strong. The study was designed to test whether signatures of past pathogen exposure could be identified by cataloging public T cell receptors. An earlier analysis of approximately 580 of the donors used high-throughput TCR beta sequencing to judge whether each TCR beta V gene segment behaved as functional or pseudogenic. In a later genetic analysis, genome-wide SNP genotypes for about 55% of the 666 donors were used, and that subset was treated as a discovery cohort. Alongside the repertoire data, information on donor age, sex, ethnicity and CMV serostatus was compiled. In addition to the first cohort of about 650 subjects, a separate validation cohort of approximately 130 different subjects was used. In the later analysis, no new phenotypic data were used to find candidate immune exposures; instead, reliance was placed on TCR beta sequences and their occurrence across donors.

Paper-wide results and their limitations: The presence/absence analyses assumed that sequencing depth was roughly uniform across donors, and that assumption may not be true. In both the original and validation cohorts, the classifier was reported to diagnose cytomegalovirus status with high specificity and sensitivity. A further reported finding was that TCR beta sequences accurately predicted the HLA-A and HLA-B alleles for most subjects in the first cohort. In an earlier analysis of some 640 of the donors, most TCR beta V segments were observed in productive rearrangements about 87% or about 30% of the time, broadly matching IMGT annotations. Strong co-occurrence of HLA alleles, especially DR and DQ, made assigning TCR associations to individual alleles difficult. A few of the identified cytomegalovirus-associated TCR beta chains were confirmed in vitro to be specific for cytomegalovirus antigens. A later genetic analysis associated a missense DCLRE1C variant with V-gene and J-gene trimming of TCR beta chains, and an independent cohort replicated the association. In a later analysis, HLA-associated TCR beta chains were found to be more clonally expanded and to have lower generation probabilities than equally common non-associated chains. In a later genetic analysis, fewer N-insertions in productive TCRs were reported among donors in an Asian-associated ancestry cluster than the 666-donor mean. A later analysis found that most CMV-associated TCR beta chains appeared HLA-restricted, with HLA associations seemingly driven largely by CMV exposure. Immune exposure information for the cohort was limited to CMV serostatus. A later analysis reported that several top co-occurrence clusters appeared linked to parvovirus B19, influenza, CMV and Epstein-Barr virus. In a later analysis, about 17,000 TCR beta sequences were associated with specific HLA alleles at a false discovery rate of 0.05. Some IMGT-functional V segments, including TRBV6-2 and TRBV6-3, could not be told apart with the 87-base-pair reads, so those segments were excluded. The study listed 164 TCR beta chains as associated with cytomegalovirus. It was suggested by the authors that the approach could potentially be generalized to other disease states and immunological phenotypes. Seventeen rarely observed V segments, including chromosome 9 orphons, were excluded from the earlier analysis of some 590 of the donors because counts were too low. Most TCR sequences were observed very rarely across donors, whereas some public TCRs were present in many individuals. Because HLA typing was unavailable for some donors at each locus, only the typed subset was used in association tests. The cohort was sequenced for TCR beta chains only, and without alpha or paired-chain data the features that could be detected were limited. In a later analysis, TCR association rates were found to vary across HLA loci, with the most associated TCRs seen for DRB1 alleles and the fewest for HLA-C alleles. Linkage disequilibrium might explain the correlated functional status among segregating V segments, but an unknown experimental factor could not be excluded. A group of highly shared sequence variants was considered likely to be a technical artifact of the sequencing pipeline.

In total, more than 500 healthy bone marrow donors made up the cohort. At the time of sampling, all cohort members were nominally healthy, though unrecorded immune exposures were likely present. The donor was CMV seropositive and was included in the group of approximately 300 seropositive cohort members. A peripheral blood sample was collected from each donor, and TCR beta sequencing was performed on peripheral blood mononuclear cells. Genomic DNA was extracted from the blood cell samples with the Qiagen DNeasy Blood Extraction Kit. In this chain, TRBV6-1 is recombined with TRBJ1-6; the D gene remains uncertain. Specimen: PBMCs. The clonotype comes from a girl aged 2-10 years in good health and CMV-seropositive. The DNA sequence is TGTGCCAGCAGTGAAGCTCAAAATTCACCCCTCCACTTT. Its protein reads: CASSEAQNSPLHF.